These T cell receptor beta chains were read from a single sample in a study of T cells in Graves' hyperthyroidism and ophthalmopathy. TCRdb redid the calling of the multiplex PCR reads with MiXCR, one entry per CDR3 protein. The sample records hundreds of thousands of distinct CDR3 sequences, approximately 15% being singletons. Sequences were obtained from blood. These receptors came from a woman aged 18-30 years with Graves' hyperthyroidism. The CDR3 runs from the conserved cysteine through the conserved F or W. Clone sizes are given selectively: once, few, many, or a class where the clone is expanded.

v_gene,len,abundance,CDR3aa
TRBV7-2,14,few,CASSLDFGGNEQYF
TRBV2,16,many,CASSEGGSGPYNEQFF
TRBV27,13,NA,CASKGSDSYEQYF
TRBV5-1,17,many,CASSLMDRSSYNSPLHF
TRBV28,17,few,CASSPGGGFAYNSPLHF
TRBV7-8,15,many,CASSLLGQANYEQYF
TRBV14,18,many,CASSQINRQGTQNTEAFF
TRBV29-1,14,few,CSVDQDRSLYGYTF
TRBV6-2/TRBV6-3,15,many,CATTDFGGITDTQYF
TRBV20-1,15,few,CSASDTGGSLLEAFF
TRBV27,14,NA,CASRTSISGNTIYF
TRBV28,12,many,CASHTSGQPQHF
TRBV2,14,few,CAIRQGNSSQPQHF
TRBV4-1,19,NA,CASSQTTAGTLMNTGELFF
TRBV29-1,15,many,CSVARQGRQRRGYTF
TRBV18,17,NA,CASSPGGFGTMNTEAFF
TRBV28,16,many,CASSSPAADTSYEQYF
TRBV20-1,21,NA,CSARDSKVPGLAVKGWETQYF
TRBV9,15,few,CASSVGVSRTHEQFF
TRBV7-2,15,many,CASSLEGTDNSPLHF
TRBV28,12,few,CASSFIGIEQFF
TRBV6-1,14,few,CASSEWARSNEQYF
TRBV3-1,15,many,CASSQDRGQVYEQYF
TRBV5-5,15,many,CASSLGRDRGYEQYF
TRBV28,17,many,CASSFRASGPPVNEQFF
TRBV12-3/TRBV12-4,14,NA,CASSPYATYRGQFF
TRBV10-3,13,few,CAITGRESQEQYF
TRBV7-9,14,many,CASSFFRTTDTQYF
TRBV2,13,many,CASENRLNTEAFF
TRBV24-1,13,many,CATSAGTGYEQYF
TRBV11-2,15,many,CASSLGGWIKDEQYF
TRBV2,15,NA,CASSRDRGAGQPQHF
TRBV20-1,16,NA,CSARDSRQGNFGGYTF
TRBV5-6,14,few,CASSLELASGELFF
TRBV11-2,13,many,CASSPGRHTEAFF
TRBV4-2,13,many,CASSRWTTYGYTF
TRBV6-1,14,many,CASSWVSGGGELFF
TRBV11-3,17,many,CASSSRTKLGAYNEQFF
TRBV18,13,NA,CASSPTSLHEQFF
TRBV20-1,14,many,CSATSGSWPGELFF
TRBV28,15,NA,CASIAGGSGANVLTF
TRBV7-9,15,NA,CASSSGLARGNEQFF
TRBV5-1,15,NA,CASSFYRGLDNEQFF
TRBV5-6,15,few,CASSSPARGRETQYF
TRBV7-9,17,few,CASSEPSGRGGTDTQYF
TRBV6-1,14,many,CAIPAGGLTGELFF
TRBV10-1,12,NA,CASSSGFNEQFF
TRBV7-2,15,many,CASSLVAGDNSPLHF
TRBV28,14,many,CASSLGPGRDTQYF
TRBV7-9,12,many,CASSLIVYEQYF
TRBV30,16,NA,CAWSVRVAGGTDTQYF
TRBV7-9,16,many,CASSLGDRGQGQPQHF
TRBV7-9,12,few,CASSFQWYEQYF
TRBV3-1,14,many,CASSQRQVYNEQFF
TRBV30,13,many,CAWLAASTDTQYF
TRBV18,17,NA,CASSPPLLSGGGDTQYF
TRBV6-1,14,many,CASSERGSYNEQFF
TRBV19,14,NA,CASSMEEGNQPQHF
TRBV5-6,12,NA,CTSSFGRDEQFF
TRBV7-2,14,many,CASSRSGEAQTQYF